The sequence of this T cell receptor (beta chain) was determined in a study of shared clonotypes between healthy human individuals. Study outcomes and limitations: The sole specimen, blood, was sampled, and tissue repertoires likely differ. Clonotype sharing among the donors was expected to vary with sequencing depth.

Some clones are missing from TCRdb's copy, which holds only in-frame ones; the method was immunoSEQ multiplex PCR. The table has more than 450,000 clones, 60% to 85% seen once; the top ten hold roughly 13%. The length of the CDR3 is 13 residues. V dropped 5 bases and J dropped 4 bases, with 11 bases sitting between them. Germline V gives CDR1 MNHEY, CDR2 SMNVEV (reference sequence). Caucasian adults residing in Nashville, Tennessee made up all the donors. Tens of millions of PBMCs supplied genomic DNA for unsorted samples. On this clone itself: The target antigen is unknown.

Sequencing was carried out using PBMCs. The TCR sequence derives from a woman aged 40 to 50 in good health. Some clones in this sample may be carry-over from other donors' samples. The genes are TRBV27 and TRBJ1-1; no reliable D call. This CDR3 reads CASSTRMGTEAFF. The CDR3 bases are TGTGCCAGCAGTACCCGTATGGGCACTGAAGCTTTCTTT.